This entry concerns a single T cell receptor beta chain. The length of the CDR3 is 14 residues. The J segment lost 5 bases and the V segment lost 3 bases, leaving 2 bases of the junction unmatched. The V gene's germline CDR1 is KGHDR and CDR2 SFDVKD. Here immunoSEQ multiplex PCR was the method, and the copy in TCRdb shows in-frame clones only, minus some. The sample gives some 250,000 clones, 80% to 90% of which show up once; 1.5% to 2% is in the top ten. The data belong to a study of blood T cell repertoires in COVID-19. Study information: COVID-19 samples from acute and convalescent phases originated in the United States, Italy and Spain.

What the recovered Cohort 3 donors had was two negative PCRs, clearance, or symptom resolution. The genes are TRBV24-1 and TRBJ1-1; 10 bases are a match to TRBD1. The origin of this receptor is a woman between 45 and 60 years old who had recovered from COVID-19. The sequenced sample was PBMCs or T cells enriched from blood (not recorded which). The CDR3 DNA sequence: TGTGCCACCAGTGATGGGACAGGGGTTACTGAAGCTTTCTTT. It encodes CATSDGTGVTEAFF.